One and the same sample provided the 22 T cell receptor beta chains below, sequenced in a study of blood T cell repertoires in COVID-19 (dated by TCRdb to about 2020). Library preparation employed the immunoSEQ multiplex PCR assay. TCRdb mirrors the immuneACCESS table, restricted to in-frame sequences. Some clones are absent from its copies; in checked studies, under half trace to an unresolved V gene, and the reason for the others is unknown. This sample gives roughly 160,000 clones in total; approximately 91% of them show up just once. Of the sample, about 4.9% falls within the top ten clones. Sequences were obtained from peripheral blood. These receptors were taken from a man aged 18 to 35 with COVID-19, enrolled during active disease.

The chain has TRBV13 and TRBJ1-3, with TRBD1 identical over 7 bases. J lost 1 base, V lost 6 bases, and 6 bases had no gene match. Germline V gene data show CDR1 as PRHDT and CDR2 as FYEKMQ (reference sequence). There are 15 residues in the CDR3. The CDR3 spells CASRDKTGSGNTIYF. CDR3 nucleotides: TGTGCCAGCAGAGACAAGACAGGGTCTGGAAACACCATATATTTT. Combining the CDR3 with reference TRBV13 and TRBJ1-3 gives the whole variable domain AAGVIQSPRHLIKEKRETATLKCYPIPRHDTVYWYQQGPGQDPQFLISFYEKMQSDKGSIPDRFSAQQFSDYHSELNMSSLELGDSALYFCASRDKTGSGNTIYFGEGSWLTVV.

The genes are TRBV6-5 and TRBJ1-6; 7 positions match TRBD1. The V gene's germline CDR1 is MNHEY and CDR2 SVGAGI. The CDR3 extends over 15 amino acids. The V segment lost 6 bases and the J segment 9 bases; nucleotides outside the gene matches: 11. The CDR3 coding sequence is TGTGCCAGCAGCCAACGGGACAGTTGGGGTTCACCCCTCCACTTT. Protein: CASSQRDSWGSPLHF.

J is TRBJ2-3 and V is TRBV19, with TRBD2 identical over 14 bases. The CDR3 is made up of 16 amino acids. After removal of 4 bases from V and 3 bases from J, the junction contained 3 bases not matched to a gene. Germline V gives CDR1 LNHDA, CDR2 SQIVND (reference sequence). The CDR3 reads CASSTGLAGVTDTQYF. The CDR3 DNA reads TGTGCCAGTAGTACGGGACTAGCGGGAGTAACAGATACGCAGTATTTT.

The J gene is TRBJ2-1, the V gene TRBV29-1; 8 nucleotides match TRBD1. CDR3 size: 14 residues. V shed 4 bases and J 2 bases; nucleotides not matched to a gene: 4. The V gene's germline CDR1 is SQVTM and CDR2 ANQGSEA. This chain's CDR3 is CSVVGQGTYNEQFF. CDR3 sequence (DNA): TGCAGCGTTGTCGGACAGGGCACCTACAATGAGCAGTTCTTC.

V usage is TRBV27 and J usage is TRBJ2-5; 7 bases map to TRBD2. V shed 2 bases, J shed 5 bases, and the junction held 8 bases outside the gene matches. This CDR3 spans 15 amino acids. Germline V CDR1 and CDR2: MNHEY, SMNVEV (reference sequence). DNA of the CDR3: TGTGCCAGCAGTTTAATCCGCGGGAGAATGGAGACCCAGTACTTC. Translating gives CASSLIRGRMETQYF.

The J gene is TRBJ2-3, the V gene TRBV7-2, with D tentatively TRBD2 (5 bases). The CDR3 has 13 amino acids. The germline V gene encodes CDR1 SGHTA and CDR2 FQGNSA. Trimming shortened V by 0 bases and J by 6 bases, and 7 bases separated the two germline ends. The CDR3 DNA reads TGTGCCAGCAGCTTAGCGGAGGCTGATACGCAGTATTTT. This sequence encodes CASSLAEADTQYF.

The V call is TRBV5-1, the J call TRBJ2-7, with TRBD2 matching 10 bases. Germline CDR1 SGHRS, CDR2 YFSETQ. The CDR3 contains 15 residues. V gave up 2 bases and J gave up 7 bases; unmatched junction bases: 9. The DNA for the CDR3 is TGCGCCAGCAGCTTTTCTAGCGGGAGCTCGGGGGAGCAGTACTTC. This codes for CASSFSSGSSGEQYF.

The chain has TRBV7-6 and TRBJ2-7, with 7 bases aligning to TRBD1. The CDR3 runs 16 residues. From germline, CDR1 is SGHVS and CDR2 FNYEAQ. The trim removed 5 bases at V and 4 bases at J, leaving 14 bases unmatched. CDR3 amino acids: CASSRLTGQAGYEQYF. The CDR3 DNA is TGTGCCAGCAGCCGATTAACAGGACAGGCCGGATACGAGCAGTACTTC.

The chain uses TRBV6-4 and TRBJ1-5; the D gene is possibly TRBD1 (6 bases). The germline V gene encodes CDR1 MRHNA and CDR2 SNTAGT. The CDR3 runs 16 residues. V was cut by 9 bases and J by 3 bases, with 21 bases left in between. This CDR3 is CARPRKGGQLNQPQHF. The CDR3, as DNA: TGTGCCAGACCTAGGAAGGGGGGGCAGCTCAATCAGCCCCAGCATTTT.

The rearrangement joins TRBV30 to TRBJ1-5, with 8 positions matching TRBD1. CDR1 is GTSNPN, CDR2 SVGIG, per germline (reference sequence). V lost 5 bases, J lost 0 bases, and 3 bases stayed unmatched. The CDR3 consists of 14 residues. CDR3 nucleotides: TGTGCCTGGGGGACAGGAGTTAGCAATCAGCCCCAGCATTTT. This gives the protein CAWGTGVSNQPQHF.

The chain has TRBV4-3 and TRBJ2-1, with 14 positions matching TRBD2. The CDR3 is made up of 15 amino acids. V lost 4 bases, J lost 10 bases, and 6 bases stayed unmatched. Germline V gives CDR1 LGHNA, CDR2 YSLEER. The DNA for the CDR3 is TGCGCCAGCAGCCTCGGGACTAGCGGGAGTGGAGAGCAGTTCTTC. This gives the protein CASSLGTSGSGEQFF.

The CDR3 sequence: CSASRAATYNEQFF. CDR3 DNA: TGCAGTGCTAGTAGAGCCGCTACCTACAATGAGCAGTTCTTC. This chain uses TRBV20-1 with TRBJ2-1; D remains ambiguous. The V gene's germline CDR1 is DFQATT and CDR2 SNEGSKA (reference sequence). The CDR3 length is 14 residues. V gave up 3 bases and J gave up 2 bases, with 11 bases separating them.

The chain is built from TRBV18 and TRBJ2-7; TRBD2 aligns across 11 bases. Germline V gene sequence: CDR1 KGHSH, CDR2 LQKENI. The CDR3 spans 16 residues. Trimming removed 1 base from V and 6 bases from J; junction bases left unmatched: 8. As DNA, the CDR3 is TGTGCCAGCTCACCACAAACTAGCGGGAGTCTCGGCGAGCAGTACTTC. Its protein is CASSPQTSGSLGEQYF.

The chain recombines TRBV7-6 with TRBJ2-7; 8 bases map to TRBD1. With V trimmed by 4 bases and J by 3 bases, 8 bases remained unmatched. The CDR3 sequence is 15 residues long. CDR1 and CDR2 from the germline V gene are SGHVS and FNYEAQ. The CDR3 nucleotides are TGTGCCAGCAGCTCCCTTGACAGGGGAGGCTACGAGCAGTACTTC. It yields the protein CASSSLDRGGYEQYF.

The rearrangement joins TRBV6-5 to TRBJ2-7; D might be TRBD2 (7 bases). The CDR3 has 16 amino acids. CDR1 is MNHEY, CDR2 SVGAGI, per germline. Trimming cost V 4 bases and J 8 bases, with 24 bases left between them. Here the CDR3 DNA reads TGTGCCAGCAGTTCCTTCCGGGGGGCCGGGTCTTCAAAGCAGTACTTC. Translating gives CASSSFRGAGSSKQYF.

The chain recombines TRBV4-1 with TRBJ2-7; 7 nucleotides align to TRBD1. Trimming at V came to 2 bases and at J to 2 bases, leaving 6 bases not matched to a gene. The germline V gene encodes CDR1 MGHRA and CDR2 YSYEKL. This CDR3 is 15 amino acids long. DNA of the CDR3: TGCGCCAGCAGCCAAATTGACAGGGCCGCCTACGAGCAGTACTTC. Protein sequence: CASSQIDRAAYEQYF.

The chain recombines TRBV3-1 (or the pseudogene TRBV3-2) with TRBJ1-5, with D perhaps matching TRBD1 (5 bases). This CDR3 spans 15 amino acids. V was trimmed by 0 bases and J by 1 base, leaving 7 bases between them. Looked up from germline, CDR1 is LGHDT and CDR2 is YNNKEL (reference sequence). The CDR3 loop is CASSQDGGSNQPQHF. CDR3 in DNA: TGTGCCAGCAGCCAAGATGGGGGGAGCAATCAGCCCCAGCATTTT.

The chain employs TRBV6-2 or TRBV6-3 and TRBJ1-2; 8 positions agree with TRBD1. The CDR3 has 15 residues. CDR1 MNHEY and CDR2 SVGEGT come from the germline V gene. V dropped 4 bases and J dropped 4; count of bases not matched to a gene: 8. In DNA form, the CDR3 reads TGTGCCAGCAGTTCGAGCCGGACAGGGATCTATGGCTACACCTTC. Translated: CASSSSRTGIYGYTF.

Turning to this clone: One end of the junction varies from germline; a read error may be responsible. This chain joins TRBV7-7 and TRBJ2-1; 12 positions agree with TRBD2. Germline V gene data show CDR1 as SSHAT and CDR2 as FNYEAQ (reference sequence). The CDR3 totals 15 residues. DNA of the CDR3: TGTGCTAGCAGCCCCGGACTAGCGGGACAAGGTGAGCAGTTCTTC. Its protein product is CASSPGLAGQGEQFF.

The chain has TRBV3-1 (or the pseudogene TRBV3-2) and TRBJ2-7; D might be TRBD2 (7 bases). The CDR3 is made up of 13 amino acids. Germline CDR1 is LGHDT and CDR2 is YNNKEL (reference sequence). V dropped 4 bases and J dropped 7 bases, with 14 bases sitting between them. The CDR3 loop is CASSLGRGSEQYF. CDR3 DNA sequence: TGTGCCAGCAGCCTGGGGAGGGGGAGTGAGCAGTACTTC.

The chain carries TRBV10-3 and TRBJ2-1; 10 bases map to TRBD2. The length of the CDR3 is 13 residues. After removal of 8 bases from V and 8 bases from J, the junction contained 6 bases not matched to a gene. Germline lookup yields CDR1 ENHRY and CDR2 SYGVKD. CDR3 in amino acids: CAIASGRLDEQFF. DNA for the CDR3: TGTGCCATCGCTAGCGGGAGATTGGATGAGCAGTTCTTC.

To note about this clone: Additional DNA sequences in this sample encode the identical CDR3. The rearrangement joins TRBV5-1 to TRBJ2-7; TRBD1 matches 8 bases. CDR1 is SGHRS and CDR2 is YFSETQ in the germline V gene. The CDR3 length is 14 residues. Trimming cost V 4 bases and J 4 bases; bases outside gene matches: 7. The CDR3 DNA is TGCGCCAGCAGCCTAAGACAGGGGCCTTACGAGCAGTACTTC. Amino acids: CASSLRQGPYEQYF.